The 2 T cell receptor beta chains below come from one sample, sequenced in a study of beta chain features in type 1 diabetes. Study-level findings and limits: A moderate, significant TCRB CDR3 shortening appeared in type 1 diabetes across four CD4+ subsets.

The isolated RNA, all of it, was reverse transcribed, so expressed TCRB transcripts were what got sequenced. Some clones are missing from TCRdb's copy, which holds only in-frame ones; the method was immunoSEQ multiplex PCR. This table holds some 240,000 clones, under 20% found once. No antigen has been identified for these receptors. The specimen sequenced was naive CD4+ T cells from blood. These receptors all stem from a man under 40 with type 1 diabetes.

A few counts support this clone. The chain joins TRBV5-6 to TRBJ1-2, with D unresolved. Deletions cut 0 bases from V and 4 bases from J, with 13 bases between. CDR3 length equals 15 residues. The germline CDR1 and CDR2 sequences are SGHDT and YYEEEE. CDR3 region: CASSLVKGSGYGYTF. As DNA, the CDR3 is TGTGCCAGCAGCTTGGTCAAGGGCAGCGGCTATGGCTACACCTTC.

V is TRBV5-1 and J is TRBJ2-7; 7 nucleotides match TRBD1. Unmatched junction bases numbered 7, after V lost 4 bases and J lost 3 bases. Germline CDR1 SGHRS, CDR2 YFSETQ. CDR3 length equals 14 residues. CDR3 amino acids: CASSAGTDLYEQYF. For the CDR3, the DNA is TGCGCCAGCAGCGCCGGGACAGACCTCTACGAGCAGTACTTC.